The present T cell receptor (beta chain) was sequenced within a study of blood T cell repertoires in COVID-19. Sequencing was performed with immunoSEQ multiplex PCR; in TCRdb, only in-frame clones are kept and a portion is missing. The sample carries approximately 240,000 clones, 84% recorded once. This clone was found once. Germline CDR1 is SGHRS and CDR2 is YFSETQ. With 5 bases removed from V and 7 bases from J, the gap between germline ends came to 22 bases. The CDR3 has 16 amino acids. The genes are TRBV5-1 and TRBJ2-1; D is possibly TRBD2 (6 bases). This clonotype was sampled from a man in his fifties with acute or convalescent COVID-19. The source material was peripheral blood. The CDR3 sequence: CASSRVTGAKGNEQFF. CDR3 bases: TGCGCCAGCAGTCGCGTAACGGGAGCAAAGGGGAATGAGCAGTTCTTC.